This entry lists 27 T cell receptor beta chains sequenced from one sample in a study of cytomegalovirus exposure and HLA in healthy donors (dated by TCRdb to 2015 to 2018). Library preparation was by the immunoSEQ multiplex PCR assay. The multiplex PCR relied on a mix of 60 forward primers for TCR Vbeta segments and 13 reverse primers for TCR Jbeta segments. Not all clones reach the TCRdb copy of this immuneACCESS table, which keeps in-frame sequences only. Checked studies attribute under half of the gap to unresolved V genes and leave the rest unexplained. Across this sample there are 130,000 to 150,000 clones, with around 80% seen only once. The top ten clones comprise around 5% of the sample. Specimen: PBMCs. The receptors derive from a male donor in good health and CMV-seronegative.

The count of this clone is one. The rearrangement joins TRBV6-1 to TRBJ2-2, with D tentatively TRBD2 (5 bases). The CDR3 has 14 residues. Per the germline V gene, CDR1 is MNHNS and CDR2 is SASEGT. The ends were cut back, 6 bases at V and 7 bases at J, with 15 bases in the middle. CDR3 nucleotide sequence: TGTGCCAGCAGCGCCGCAGTCCGGGGCGGGGAGCTGTTTTTT. The encoded protein is CASSAAVRGGELFF.

V and J are TRBV6-4 and TRBJ2-3, with 8 bases aligning to TRBD2. Looked up from germline, CDR1 is MRHNA and CDR2 is SNTAGT. The CDR3 is 14 residues long. The ends lost 4 bases at V and 1 base at J; junction bases unmatched: 1. This CDR3 is CASSVGGGTDTQYF. As DNA, the CDR3 is TGTGCCAGCAGTGTCGGGGGGGGCACAGATACGCAGTATTTT.

The chain carries TRBV27 and TRBJ2-7; D is uncertain. Deletions cut 3 bases from V and 0 bases from J, with 6 bases between. In germline, CDR1 is MNHEY, CDR2 SMNVEV (reference sequence). The CDR3 totals 13 residues. In DNA form, the CDR3 reads TGTGCCAGCAGTTTTTCTAGCTCCTACGAGCAGTACTTC. Translation: CASSFSSSYEQYF.

The chain joins TRBV5-1 to TRBJ1-4, with D maybe TRBD1 (6 bases). V was clipped by 1 base and J by 0 bases, with 10 bases between them. The CDR3 has 16 residues. The V gene's germline CDR1 is SGHRS and CDR2 YFSETQ. This CDR3 is CASSLRGGTTNEKLFF. As DNA, the CDR3 is TGCGCCAGCAGCTTGAGGGGGGGTACAACTAATGAAAAACTGTTTTTT.

The rearrangement links TRBV27 to TRBJ2-7; 7 positions agree with TRBD1. Germline lookup yields CDR1 MNHEY and CDR2 SMNVEV (reference sequence). J gave up 3 bases and V 6 bases, and 5 bases lay outside the gene matches. The CDR3 is made up of 13 amino acids. CDR3 nucleotide sequence: TGTGCCAGCAGGGGACAGAGAGACTACGAGCAGTACTTC. Protein sequence: CASRGQRDYEQYF.

This clone showed up just a few times. J is TRBJ2-1 and V is TRBV7-2; TRBD2 might be the D (5 bases). Deletions cut 5 bases from V and 8 bases from J, with 10 bases between. The CDR3 runs to 12 residues. The germline V gene has CDR1 SGHTA and CDR2 FQGNSA. The DNA of the CDR3 is TGTGCCAGCAGCCACGAGGGCGATGAGCAGTTCTTC. Translation gives CASSHEGDEQFF.

The chain combines TRBV6-1 with TRBJ1-2; 9 nucleotides agree with TRBD1. CDR1 and CDR2 from the germline V gene are MNHNS and SASEGT. V trimming: 4 bases; J trimming: 5 bases; junction bases outside the gene matches: 5. The CDR3 covers 14 residues. CDR3 in amino acids: CASSGSGQGYGYTF. The CDR3 DNA is TGTGCCAGCAGTGGGTCGGGACAGGGTTATGGCTACACCTTC.

This clone was detected once. CDR3 coding DNA: TGTGCCACCAGCCCCCGACTTGGGTCGGGGGAGCTGTTTTTT. Its translation: CATSPRLGSGELFF. The chain links TRBV15 to TRBJ2-2; no clear D gene. Germline V gene sequence: CDR1 LNHNV, CDR2 YYDKDF (reference sequence). This CDR3 has 14 amino acids. V was pared by 5 bases and J by 8 bases, with 15 bases between.

The chain uses TRBV11-1 and TRBJ1-1; D gene unclear. The CDR3 consists of 14 residues. With 6 bases removed from V and 0 bases from J, the gap between germline ends came to 11 bases. In germline, CDR1 is SGHAT, CDR2 FQDESV (reference sequence). For the CDR3, the DNA is TGTGCCAGCAGTCTCGGGGATATGAACACTGAAGCTTTCTTT. It translates to CASSLGDMNTEAFF.

This clone was seen a handful of times. CDR3: CASSAGYWTEAFF. For the CDR3, the DNA is TGTGCCAGCAGCGCAGGGTATTGGACTGAAGCTTTCTTT. J is TRBJ1-1 and V is TRBV11-2; tentative D call: TRBD1 (5 bases). The CDR3 runs to 13 residues. Germline V CDR1 and CDR2: SGHAT, FQNNGV. Trimming removed 5 bases from V and 5 bases from J, with 12 bases in between. The full variable domain, with the rest looked up from reference TRBV11-2 and TRBJ1-1, is EAGVAQSPRYKIIEKRQSVAFWCNPISGHATLYWYQQILGQGPKLLIQFQNNGVVDDSQLPKDRFSAERLKGVDSTLKIQPAKLEDSAVYLCASSAGYWTEAFFGQGTRLTVV.

This chain joins TRBV4-1 and TRBJ1-5, with no clear D. The V end lost 0 bases, the J end lost 5 bases, and 5 bases lay between the germline ends. The CDR3 length is 13 residues. In germline, CDR1 is MGHRA, CDR2 YSYEKL. CDR3 amino acids: CASSQERDQPQHF. Written as DNA, the CDR3 is TGCGCCAGCAGCCAAGAGAGAGATCAGCCCCAGCATTTT.

This clone was observed a handful of times. The chain carries TRBV13 and TRBJ1-1; TRBD1 agrees at 7 bases. With 5 bases clipped from V and 2 bases from J, the junction kept 8 bases outside the gene matches. This CDR3 is built from 15 residues. Germline CDR1 is PRHDT and CDR2 is FYEKMQ (reference sequence). The CDR3 is CASSMRDRLNTEAFF. CDR3 nucleotide sequence: TGTGCCAGCAGCATGAGGGACAGACTAAACACTGAAGCTTTCTTT.

The chain is built from TRBV28 and TRBJ1-6; TRBD1 might be the D (5 bases). Germline V gene data show CDR1 as MDHEN and CDR2 as SYDVKM. The length of the CDR3 is 12 residues. Trimming cost V 2 bases and J 13 bases, with 9 bases left between them. CDR3 residues: CASSLLRVPLHF. For the CDR3, the DNA is TGTGCCAGCAGTTTACTCAGGGTCCCCCTCCACTTT.

The chain recombines TRBV11-2 with TRBJ1-1, with D perhaps matching TRBD1 (6 bases). Trimming cost V 0 bases and J 7 bases, with 9 bases left between them. The CDR3 totals 13 residues. Looked up from germline, CDR1 is SGHAT and CDR2 is FQNNGV. CDR3 sequence: CASSLDWTVEAFF. CDR3 bases: TGTGCCAGCAGCTTAGATTGGACAGTTGAAGCTTTCTTT. Based on the CDR3 plus reference TRBV11-2 and TRBJ1-1, the full variable domain is EAGVAQSPRYKIIEKRQSVAFWCNPISGHATLYWYQQILGQGPKLLIQFQNNGVVDDSQLPKDRFSAERLKGVDSTLKIQPAKLEDSAVYLCASSLDWTVEAFFGQGTRLTVV.

The chain couples TRBV19 to TRBJ1-1, with D hard to call. CDR1 is LNHDA and CDR2 is SQIVND in the germline V gene (reference sequence). The CDR3 is 12 residues long. V was clipped by 8 bases and J by 3 bases, with 10 bases between them. The CDR3 reads CASWEGDTEAFF. The CDR3 bases are TGTGCCAGTTGGGAGGGCGACACTGAAGCTTTCTTT.

DNA for the CDR3: TGTGCCAGCAGCCTAAGACAGGGGGCGACTCGCGAGACCCAGTACTTC. This encodes CASSLRQGATRETQYF. The J gene is TRBJ2-5, the V gene TRBV5-4; 10 nucleotides line up with TRBD1. Germline V CDR1 and CDR2: SGHNT, YYREEE (reference sequence). The V and J ends lost 4 bases and 5 bases, in that order; junction bases with no gene match: 11. This CDR3 comprises 16 residues.

V is TRBV14 and J is TRBJ1-2, with 7 bases aligning to TRBD1. This CDR3 spans 14 amino acids. The germline V gene has CDR1 SGHDN and CDR2 FVKESK. V lost 4 bases, J lost 3 bases, and 5 bases stayed unmatched. In DNA form, the CDR3 reads TGTGCCAGCAGCCCCGAACAGGGGTACTATGGCTACACCTTC. Amino acid sequence: CASSPEQGYYGYTF.

This clone was seen only once. The V call is TRBV5-1, the J call TRBJ2-3; the match to TRBD2 covers 13 bases. The V gene's germline CDR1 is SGHRS and CDR2 YFSETQ. The junction had 10 bases not matched to a gene; V was cut back by 7 bases and J by 5 bases. The length of the CDR3 is 16 residues. CDR3 in DNA: TGCGCCAGCTCCCTTACTAGCGGGGGGGCCTTAGATACGCAGTATTTT. This translates into CASSLTSGGALDTQYF.

The chain is built from TRBV27 and TRBJ2-5; D perhaps matches TRBD1 (6 bases). Gene TRBJ2-7 matches the end of the DNA better, so the J call may be wrong. CDR3 size: 15 residues. Germline V gene lookup returns CDR1 MNHEY and CDR2 SMNVEV (reference sequence). DNA for the CDR3: TGTGCCAGCAGTTTATCGATCGGCAGGGGATACGAGCAGTACTTC. Encoded protein: CASSLSIGRGYEQYF.

The V gene is TRBV27, the J gene TRBJ1-1; D might be TRBD1 (6 bases). The CDR3 runs 16 residues. Trimming took off 3 bases at V and 6 bases at J, with 20 bases between the two ends. Germline V gene sequence: CDR1 MNHEY, CDR2 SMNVEV (reference sequence). CDR3 residues: CASSLEQGAPWAEAFF. The CDR3 DNA follows: TGTGCCAGCAGTTTGGAACAGGGCGCCCCGTGGGCTGAAGCTTTCTTT.

The J gene is TRBJ1-1, the V gene TRBV15; 7 bases fit TRBD1. Trimming at V came to 4 bases and at J to 1 base, leaving 6 bases not matched to a gene. Germline assignment: CDR1 LNHNV and CDR2 YYDKDF (reference sequence). This CDR3 spans 15 amino acids. The CDR3: CATSNPAGGNTEAFF. The CDR3 bases are TGTGCCACCAGCAATCCAGCAGGGGGGAACACTGAAGCTTTCTTT.

This chain links TRBV7-9 with TRBJ2-3; 7 positions match TRBD2. After removal of 3 bases from V and 2 bases from J, the junction contained 5 bases not matched to a gene. CDR3 length: 15 residues. In germline, CDR1 is SEHNR, CDR2 FQNEAQ (reference sequence). CDR3 coding DNA: TGTGCCAGCAGCTTCACCGGGGGGTTCACAGATACGCAGTATTTT. Protein product: CASSFTGGFTDTQYF. Full variable domain (missing parts from reference TRBV7-9 and TRBJ2-3): DTGVSQNPRHKITKRGQNVTFRCDPISEHNRLYWYRQTLGQGPEFLTYFQNEAQLEKSRLLSDRFSAERPKGSFSTLEIQRTEQGDSAMYLCASSFTGGFTDTQYFGPGTRLTVL.

CDR3 nucleotides: TGTGCCATCAGTGAGTCCCCCGGACTGCAGTCCTACGAGCAGTACTTC. The encoded protein is CAISESPGLQSYEQYF. The genes are TRBV10-3 and TRBJ2-7, with D possibly matching TRBD2 (5 bases). V lost 0 bases to trimming and J lost 1 base, with 13 bases between them. The germline CDR1 and CDR2 sequences are ENHRY and SYGVKD. The CDR3 is 16 residues long.

The chain couples TRBV30 to TRBJ2-5; a possible D gene is TRBD2 (5 bases). The CDR3 loop spans 15 amino acids. Looked up from germline, CDR1 is GTSNPN and CDR2 is SVGIG (reference sequence). V was clipped by 4 bases and J by 0 bases, with 15 bases between them. The CDR3, as DNA: TGTGCCTGGAACACTGGGCTCGGGGACCAAGAGACCCAGTACTTC. Protein product: CAWNTGLGDQETQYF.

The chain employs TRBV4-3 and TRBJ1-2, with D hard to call. V was clipped by 4 bases and J by 3 bases, with 12 bases between them. Germline V lookup: CDR1 LGHNA, CDR2 YSLEER. This CDR3 spans 14 amino acids. The CDR3 DNA is TGCGCCAGCAGCCCTTCGACTGGTGACTATGGCTACACCTTC. Its translation: CASSPSTGDYGYTF.

This clone was seen more than once but under ten times. The gene calls are TRBV30 and TRBJ2-3, with TRBD2 as a possible D gene (6 bases). The germline V gene has CDR1 GTSNPN and CDR2 SVGIG (reference sequence). This CDR3 is 14 amino acids long. Deletions cut 1 base from V and 2 bases from J, with 10 bases between. The CDR3 here is CAWSAGTPTDTQYF. The CDR3 bases are TGTGCCTGGAGTGCAGGGACTCCCACAGATACGCAGTATTTT.

The V gene is TRBV2, the J gene TRBJ1-1, with a tentative D call TRBD1 (6 bases). The CDR3 has 14 residues. V dropped 7 bases and J dropped 8 bases, with 20 bases sitting between them. The germline V gene has CDR1 SNHLY and CDR2 FYNNEI. The DNA of the CDR3 is TGTGCCAGCACCCCACGAGCAACAGGGTCAGAAGCTTTCTTT. This codes for CASTPRATGSEAFF.